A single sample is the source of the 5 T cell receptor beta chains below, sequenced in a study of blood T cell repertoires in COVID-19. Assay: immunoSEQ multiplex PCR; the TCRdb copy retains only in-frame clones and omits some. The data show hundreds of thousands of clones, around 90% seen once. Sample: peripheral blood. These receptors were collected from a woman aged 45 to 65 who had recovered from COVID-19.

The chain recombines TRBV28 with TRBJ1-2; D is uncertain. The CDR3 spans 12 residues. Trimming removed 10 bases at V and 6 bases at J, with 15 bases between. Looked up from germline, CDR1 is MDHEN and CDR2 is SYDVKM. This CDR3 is CATTARVDGYTF. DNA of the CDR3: TGTGCCACCACGGCCCGGGTGGATGGCTACACCTTC.

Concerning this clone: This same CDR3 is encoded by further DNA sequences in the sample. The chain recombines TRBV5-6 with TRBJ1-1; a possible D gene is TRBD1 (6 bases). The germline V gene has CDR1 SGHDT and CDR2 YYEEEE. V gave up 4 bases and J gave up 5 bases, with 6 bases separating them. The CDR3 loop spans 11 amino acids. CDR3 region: CASSQGTEAFF. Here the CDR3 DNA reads TGTGCCAGCAGCCAGGGGACTGAAGCTTTCTTT.

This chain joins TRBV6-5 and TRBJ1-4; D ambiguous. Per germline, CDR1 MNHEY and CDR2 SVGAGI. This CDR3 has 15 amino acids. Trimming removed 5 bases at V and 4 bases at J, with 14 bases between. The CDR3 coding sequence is TGTGCCAGCAGTCCCCGGGCGGGGATTAATGAAAAACTGTTTTTT. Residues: CASSPRAGINEKLFF.

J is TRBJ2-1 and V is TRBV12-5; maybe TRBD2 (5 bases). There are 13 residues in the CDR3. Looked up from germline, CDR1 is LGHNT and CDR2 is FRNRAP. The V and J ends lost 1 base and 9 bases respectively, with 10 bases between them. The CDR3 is CASGLDRGAEQFF. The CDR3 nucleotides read TGTGCTAGTGGTTTGGACCGGGGAGCTGAGCAGTTCTTC.

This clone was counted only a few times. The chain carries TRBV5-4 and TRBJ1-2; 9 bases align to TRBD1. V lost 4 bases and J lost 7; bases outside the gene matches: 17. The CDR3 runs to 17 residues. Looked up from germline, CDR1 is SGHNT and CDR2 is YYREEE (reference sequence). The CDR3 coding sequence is TGTGCCAGCAGCGCCACGACAGGGGGTGGTGTATTAGGTGGCTACACCTTC. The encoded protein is CASSATTGGGVLGGYTF.